Following are 14 T cell receptor beta chains from one sample sequenced in a study. TCRdb re-called the 5' RACE reads through MiXCR, storing one row per CDR3 protein. In the table there are over 30,000 distinct CDR3 sequences, approximately 30% of which are singletons. The sequencing sample was made of naive CD4+ T cells sorted from a lymph node. Subset given: naive CD4+ T cells, CD4+CD45RA+CD25-. All receptors come from a female donor with breast cancer.

This clonotype was observed a few times. This chain uses TRBV6-5 with TRBJ1-6, with TRBD1 identical over 7 bases. Germline V gene sequence: CDR1 MNHEY, CDR2 SVGAGI. The CDR3 length is 16 residues. Trimming removed 0 bases from V and 5 bases from J; junction bases left unmatched: 4. The CDR3 spells CASSYSSTGDNSPLHF. DNA for the CDR3: TGTGCCAGCAGTTACTCGTCTACAGGGGATAATTCACCCCTCCACTTT.

This clonotype was found a few times. The chain carries TRBV5-6 and TRBJ2-5; D may be TRBD1 or TRBD2 (5 bases each). The CDR3 loop spans 14 amino acids. Trimming shortened V by 7 bases and J by 5 bases, and 18 bases separated the two germline ends. Looked up from germline, CDR1 is SGHDT and CDR2 is YYEEEE. This CDR3 is CASGSPGGEETQYF. The CDR3 coding sequence is TGTGCCAGCGGTTCCCCTGGGGGTGAGGAGACCCAGTACTTC.

On this clonotype itself: A clone one base away is much larger, so this may be a read error. The genes are TRBV4-1 and TRBJ2-5, with D uncertain. The CDR3 is 13 residues long. CDR1 MGHRA and CDR2 YSYEKL come from the germline V gene. The V end was cut by 5 bases, the J end by 2 bases, with 9 bases between. The CDR3 nucleotides are TGCGCCAGCAGCGTAGCAGCTCAAGAGACCCAGTACTTC. Translating it yields CASSVAAQETQYF.

V usage is TRBV5-4 and J usage is TRBJ2-7; D remains ambiguous. Germline V CDR1 and CDR2: SGHNT, YYREEE (reference sequence). Trimming took 4 bases from V and 4 from J, leaving 9 bases between them. This CDR3 is 12 amino acids long. CDR3 residues: CASSRSLYEQYF. CDR3 DNA: TGTGCCAGCAGCCGGTCACTGTACGAGCAGTACTTC.

The chain joins TRBV7-2 to TRBJ2-7; D not resolved. This CDR3 comprises 16 residues. CDR1 is SGHTA and CDR2 is FQGNSA in the germline V gene. The V end was cut by 4 bases, the J end by 2 bases, with 18 bases between. The CDR3 spells CASSSSVFAGTYEQYF. The CDR3 DNA reads TGTGCCAGCAGCTCGTCCGTTTTTGCCGGCACCTACGAGCAGTACTTC. Full variable domain (rest looked up from reference TRBV7-2 and TRBJ2-7): GAGVSQSPSNKVTEKGKDVELRCDPISGHTALYWYRQSLGQGLEFLIYFQGNSAPDKSGLPSDRFSAERTGGSVSTLTIQRTQQEDSAVYLCASSSSVFAGTYEQYFGPGTRLTVT.

This clonotype was observed a few times. The chain employs TRBV5-1 and TRBJ2-1; 15 bases agree with TRBD2. The germline gives CDR1 SGHRS, CDR2 YFSETQ. Germline trimming cut 3 bases from V and 0 bases from J; bases unmatched to any gene: 13. The CDR3 loop spans 21 amino acids. The CDR3 DNA reads as TGCGCCAGCAGCTACAGCCTTGGACTAGCGGGGGGGCAGCCCTCCTACAATGAGCAGTTCTTC. Protein: CASSYSLGLAGGQPSYNEQFF.

CDR3: CASSLAGGFSSYEQYF. The CDR3 DNA is TGCGCCAGCAGCTTGGCCGGCGGCTTCAGCTCCTACGAGCAGTACTTC. V and J are TRBV5-1 and TRBJ2-7; D is unclear. Germline V CDR1 and CDR2: SGHRS, YFSETQ. The CDR3 is made up of 16 amino acids. The V end was cut by 0 bases, the J end by 0 bases, with 13 bases between.

By frequency in the sample, this clonotype is medium-sized (0.01 to 0.1%). The V gene is TRBV20-1, the J gene TRBJ1-2, with D possibly matching TRBD1 (6 bases). Germline-derived CDR1 and CDR2 are DFQATT and SNEGSKA (reference sequence). V shed 5 bases and J shed 0 bases, with 13 bases lying between them. This CDR3 is built from 14 residues. Here the CDR3 reads CSAFTGTTNYGYTF. The DNA for the CDR3 is TGCAGTGCTTTTACAGGGACAACTAACTATGGCTACACCTTC.

The chain recombines TRBV12-3 or TRBV12-4 with TRBJ1-1, with D unresolved. The V end was cut by 5 bases, the J end by 5 bases, with 12 bases between. This CDR3 is built from 13 residues. CDR3 protein: CASSRFPATEAFF. CDR3 in DNA: TGTGCCAGCAGTCGGTTTCCCGCGACTGAAGCTTTCTTT.

This clonotype occurred a few times. The V gene is TRBV7-8, the J gene TRBJ2-1; weak D call: TRBD1 (5 bases). Per the germline V gene, CDR1 is SGHVS and CDR2 is FQNEAQ. This CDR3 has 16 residues. Trimming removed 4 bases from V and 7 bases from J, with 20 bases in between. The CDR3 sequence: CASSSAGWGSGNEQFF. The CDR3 nucleotides read TGTGCCAGCAGCTCCGCCGGATGGGGATCAGGGAATGAGCAGTTCTTC.

This clonotype was seen more than once but under ten times. CDR3 region: CAISEPRGSYEQYF. The CDR3, as DNA: TGTGCCATCAGTGAGCCCAGGGGGTCCTACGAGCAGTACTTC. The V and J genes are TRBV10-3 and TRBJ2-7; 7 nucleotides line up with TRBD1. J gave up 1 base and V 2 bases, and 2 bases lay outside the gene matches. This CDR3 is built from 14 residues. CDR1 is ENHRY and CDR2 is SYGVKD in the germline V gene.

This clonotype was counted many times. This chain links TRBV12-3 or TRBV12-4 with TRBJ2-7, with a weak D call TRBD2 (6 bases). This CDR3 is built from 13 residues. The V end lost 7 bases, the J end lost 0 bases, and 10 bases lay between the germline ends. In nucleotides, the CDR3 is TGTGCCAGCACTGCGGGGAGCTCCTACGAGCAGTACTTC. Translated: CASTAGSSYEQYF.

The chain uses TRBV12-3 or TRBV12-4 and TRBJ2-7; 10 nucleotides line up with TRBD2. The J call is uncertain, as TRBJ2-5 better fits the DNA end. This CDR3 is built from 14 residues. CDR3: CASSSLAGEETQYF. DNA for the CDR3: TGTGCCAGCAGTAGTCTAGCGGGGGAAGAGACCCAGTACTTC.

V is TRBV14 and J is TRBJ2-7; D is undetermined. Trimming removed 2 bases at V and 0 bases at J, with 11 bases between. Germline lookup yields CDR1 SGHDN and CDR2 FVKESK. This CDR3 is 15 amino acids long. CDR3 DNA sequence: TGTGCCAGCAGCCAAATGGTAGTTAGCTCCTACGAGCAGTACTTC. It codes for CASSQMVVSSYEQYF.